In this sample, the clone carrying this TCR beta chain turned up a few times. Its target is unknown. This entry comes from a study of blood T cells in healthy people across ages. Trimming cost V 6 bases and J 7 bases, with 13 bases left between them. Per germline, CDR1 DFQATT and CDR2 SNEGSKA (reference sequence). CDR3 size: 11 residues. Together with a sample-barcoded 5' primer, a J-beta primer mix was included in a second PCR lasting roughly 6 to 12 cycles. Each cDNA molecule was tagged by a template-switch adaptor that had 12 random nucleotides. TCRdb reprocessed the 5' RACE reads with MiXCR, giving one entry per CDR3 protein. Counted here are approximately 600,000 distinct CDR3 sequences, 58% occurring once; the ten biggest clones make up over 35%. General observations from the study: Researchers report that TCR beta diversity correlated strongly with naive T cell percentage. Naive CD4+ cell counts and diversity both ran higher in long-lived than in aged donors.

Sequencing used blood. This sequence was found in a man aged 55 to 70 in good health. The chain has TRBV20-1 and TRBJ2-7, with TRBD2 as a possible D gene (6 bases). Here the CDR3 reads CSAPAGTEQYF. The CDR3 nucleotides are TGCAGTGCCCCCGCCGGGACTGAGCAGTACTTC.